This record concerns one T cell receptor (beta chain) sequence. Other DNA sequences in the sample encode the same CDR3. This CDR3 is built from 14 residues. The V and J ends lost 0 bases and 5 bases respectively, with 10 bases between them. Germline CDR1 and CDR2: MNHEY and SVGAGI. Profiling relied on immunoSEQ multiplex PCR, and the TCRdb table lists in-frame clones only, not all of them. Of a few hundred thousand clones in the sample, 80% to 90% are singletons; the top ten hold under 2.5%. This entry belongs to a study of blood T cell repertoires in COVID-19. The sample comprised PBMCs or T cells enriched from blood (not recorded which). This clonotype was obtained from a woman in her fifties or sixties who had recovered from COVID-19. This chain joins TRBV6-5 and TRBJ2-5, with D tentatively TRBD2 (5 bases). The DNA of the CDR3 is TGTGCCAGCAGTTACTCTGGACTTCAGGAGACCCAGTACTTC. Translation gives CASSYSGLQETQYF.